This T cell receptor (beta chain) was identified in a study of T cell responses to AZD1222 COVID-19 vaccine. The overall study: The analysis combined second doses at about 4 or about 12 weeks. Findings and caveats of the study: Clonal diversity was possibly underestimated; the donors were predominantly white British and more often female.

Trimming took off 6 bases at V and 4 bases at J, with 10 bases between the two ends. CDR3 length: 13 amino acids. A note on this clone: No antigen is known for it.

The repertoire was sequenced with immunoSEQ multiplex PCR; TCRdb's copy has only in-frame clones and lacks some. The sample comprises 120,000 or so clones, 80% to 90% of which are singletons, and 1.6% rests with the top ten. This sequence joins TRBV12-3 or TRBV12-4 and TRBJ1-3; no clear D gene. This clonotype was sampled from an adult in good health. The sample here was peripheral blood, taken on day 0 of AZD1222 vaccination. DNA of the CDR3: TGTGCCAGCAGGCGTTCGTCCGGAAACACCATATATTTT. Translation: CASRRSSGNTIYF.